A selection of T cell receptor beta chains follows, all from one sample in a study of T cell repertoires in aging, cancer and after chemotherapy. Via MiXCR, TCRdb re-called the multiplex PCR reads, giving one row per CDR3 protein. Here the sample spans more than 8,500 distinct CDR3 sequences, just under 40% being singletons. Sequencing was carried out using blood. The source is a human donor in good health. CDR3s include the opening cysteine and the closing phenylalanine or tryptophan. The D gene is left open where the match is weak. A clone size is listed for some rows: how often the clone was seen (once, few, many), or a class if it is expanded.

>TRBV12-3/TRBV12-4|-|TRBJ2-4|-
CASSLGGGMNKNIQYF
TGTGCCAGCAGTTTGGGGGGAGGCATGAACAAAAACATTCAGTACTTC
>TRBV13|-|TRBJ2-1|-
CASSPAGGPYNEQFF
TGTGCCAGCAGCCCCGCCGGCGGCCCCTACAATGAGCAGTTCTTC
>TRBV13|few|TRBJ2-1|TRBD1
CASSLGQSSYNEQFF
TGTGCCAGCAGCTTGGGACAGAGCTCCTACAATGAGCAGTTCTTC
>TRBV19|few|TRBJ2-1|-
CASSLGPSGEQFF
TGTGCCAGTAGTCTCGGGCCGTCCGGTGAGCAGTTCTTC
>TRBV5-5|once|TRBJ2-7|-
CASSLGLYEQYF
TGTGCCAGCAGCCTAGGCCTCTACGAGCAGTACTTC
>TRBV19|few|TRBJ2-3|TRBD2
CASSGGLAETDTQYF
TGTGCCAGTAGTGGAGGACTAGCGGAAACAGATACGCAGTATTTT
>TRBV30|few|TRBJ2-7|-
CAWSAPPEIFGQYF
TGTGCCTGGAGTGCCCCACCCGAGATATTTGGGCAGTACTTC
>TRBV6-2/TRBV6-3|-|TRBJ1-1|TRBD1
CASSTQGGRTEAFF
TGTGCCAGCAGCACCCAGGGGGGACGCACTGAAGCTTTCTTT
>TRBV6-2/TRBV6-3|few|TRBJ2-2|TRBD1
CASSYVPGQGTGELFF
TGTGCCAGCAGTTACGTGCCAGGACAGGGGACCGGGGAGCTGTTTTTT
>TRBV6-1|once|TRBJ2-7|-
CASRAQGGSPEQYF
TGTGCCAGCAGGGCCCAGGGGGGCTCTCCCGAGCAGTACTTC
>TRBV6-2/TRBV6-3|-|TRBJ2-5|-
CASSRRGFPQTQYF
TGTGCCAGCTCGAGGAGGGGGTTCCCACAGACCCAGTACTTC
>TRBV9|-|TRBJ2-6|-
CASSFGGGGVSGANVLTF
TGTGCCAGCAGTTTCGGAGGGGGGGGGGTATCTGGGGCCAACGTCCTGACTTTC
>TRBV6-5|-|TRBJ2-2|-
CASNRTYTGELFF
TGTGCCAGCAATCGGACTTACACCGGGGAGCTGTTTTTT
>TRBV27|-|TRBJ2-1|TRBD2
CASSLWTSGYNEQFF
TGTGCCAGCAGTTTATGGACTAGCGGGTACAATGAGCAGTTCTTC
>TRBV12-3/TRBV12-4|-|TRBJ2-7|-
CASRQGTIRSYEQYF
TGTGCCAGCAGACAAGGGACAATTCGGTCCTACGAGCAGTACTTC
>TRBV27|-|TRBJ2-7|-
CASSINTYEQCF
TGTGCCAGTAGTATAAACACCTACGAGCAGTGCTTC
>TRBV10-1|-|TRBJ2-7|-
CATQSAGNEQYF
TGTGCCACCCAGTCGGCAGGGAACGAGCAGTACTTC
>TRBV6-1|-|TRBJ1-3|-
CASSEGPYGGNTIYF
TGTGCCAGCAGTGAAGGGCCTTACGGGGGAAACACCATATATTTT
>TRBV10-3|-|TRBJ2-3|TRBD2
CAISDVLAGSSTDTQYF
TGTGCCATCAGTGATGTGCTAGCGGGTTCTAGCACAGATACGCAGTATTTT
>TRBV13|-|TRBJ2-7|TRBD2
CASSSKTSGGIYEQYF
TGTGCCAGCAGCTCAAAAACTAGCGGGGGGATCTACGAGCAGTACTTC
>TRBV4-3|-|TRBJ2-3|-
CASSQGSDRADTQYF
TGCGCCAGCAGCCAGGGTAGCGATAGGGCAGATACGCAGTATTTT
>TRBV12-3/TRBV12-4|-|TRBJ1-5|-
CASSLDSWRQPQHF
TGTGCCAGCAGTTTGGACAGTTGGAGACAGCCCCAGCATTTT
>TRBV13|-|TRBJ2-7|-
CASSHQVAGRLYEQYF
TGTGCCAGCAGCCACCAAGTGGCGGGGAGGCTCTACGAGCAGTACTTC
>TRBV29-1|-|TRBJ2-7|TRBD1
CSIGQGSSYEQYF
TGCAGTATAGGACAGGGAAGTTCCTACGAGCAGTACTTC
>TRBV19|-|TRBJ1-2|-
CASSIRLRGVYGYTF
TGTGCCAGTAGTATAAGGTTACGGGGGGTCTATGGCTACACCTTC
>TRBV5-4|-|TRBJ1-2|-
CASSEEGRGRPYGYTF
TGTGCCAGCAGCGAAGAGGGGAGGGGACGCCCCTATGGCTACACCTTC
>TRBV6-5|few|TRBJ2-5|-
CASSYYLDQETQYF
TGTGCCAGCAGTTACTACCTAGACCAAGAGACCCAGTACTTC
>TRBV13|few|TRBJ2-5|TRBD2
CASSSILADRGAQYF
TGTGCCAGCAGCTCTATACTAGCGGACCGTGGGGCCCAGTACTTC
>TRBV12-3/TRBV12-4|-|TRBJ2-5|TRBD1
CASTHGTGQETQYF
TGTGCCAGCACCCACGGGACAGGTCAAGAGACCCAGTACTTC
>TRBV5-1|-|TRBJ2-7|TRBD2
CASSFQRTSDEQYF
TGCGCCAGCAGCTTTCAAAGGACTAGTGACGAGCAGTACTTC
>TRBV19|few|TRBJ2-7|-
CASSMSGEYYEQYF
TGTGCCAGTAGTATGTCAGGGGAGTACTACGAGCAGTACTTC
>TRBV18|-|TRBJ1-2|-
CASSPDGSYGYTF
TGTGCCAGCTCACCGGACGGGTCCTATGGCTACACCTTC